The source of this T cell receptor (beta chain) is a study of tumour-infiltrating T cells in Burkitt lymphoma. Across the study: Survival, overall and progression-free, tracked with productive clonality.

In germline, CDR1 is SQVTM, CDR2 ANQGSEA. The CDR3 is 14 amino acids. Clones were read by immunoSEQ multiplex PCR, and TCRdb kept only the in-frame ones, dropping some. The data hold several thousand clones, with more than 65% observed a single time. The V gene is TRBV29-1, the J gene TRBJ1-1; 7 positions agree with TRBD1. The receptor was derived from a human donor with diffuse large B-cell lymphoma. Sequences were obtained from tumor tissue. CDR3: CSGMGQNMNTEAFF. CDR3 bases: TGCAGTGGAATGGGACAGAACATGAACACTGAAGCTTTCTTT.